This T cell receptor (beta chain) originates from a study of OX40 agonist ivuxolimab in advanced cancers. The assay was immunoSEQ multiplex PCR, and TCRdb's table has in-frame clones only and misses some. The table has around 13,000 clones, 65% to 90% seen once; the top ten hold 42%. Per germline, CDR1 LGHNA and CDR2 YSLEER. Trimming removed 3 bases at V and 2 bases at J, with 12 bases between. This CDR3 has 15 amino acids. This TCR derives from an adult with an advanced solid tumor such as melanoma, head and neck, liver or kidney cancer. The chain uses TRBV4-3 and TRBJ2-3, with D perhaps matching TRBD1 (6 bases). Sequences were derived from CD4+ or CD8+ T cells sorted from blood, sampled in a trial of the OX40 agonist ivuxolimab. The DNA of the CDR3 is TGCGCCAGCAGCCAGGAGACAGGATACACAGATACGCAGTATTTT. The encoded protein is CASSQETGYTDTQYF.